This TCR beta chain is drawn from a study of radiation and T cells in renal cell carcinoma. Noted treatment: treatment-naive control, cytoreductive nephrectomy. Sequenced control tumors were from more than ten males and a handful of females, median age roughly 50. TCRdb's table, derived via immunoSEQ multiplex PCR, lists solely in-frame clones and lacks some. The table lists 15,000 to 20,000 clones, roughly 60% of them singletons. Turning to this clone: Its antigen is not known.

General study findings and limits: Irradiated tumors had higher TCR clonality than control tumors.

This CDR3 is 13 amino acids long. Germline V gene lookup returns CDR1 MNHNS and CDR2 SASEGT. V gave up 4 bases and J gave up 7 bases, with 13 bases separating them. V gene TRBV6-1 combines with J gene TRBJ2-5, with D uncertain. The TCR sequence derives from a man in his fifties or sixties with renal cell carcinoma. The sequencing here drew on tumor tissue, taken from a patient whose treatment was nephrectomy without radiotherapy. CDR3 in amino acids: CASSAPGRVTQYF. Written as DNA, the CDR3 is TGTGCCAGCAGTGCCCCTGGTAGGGTGACCCAGTACTTC.